This T cell receptor (beta chain) derives from a study of blood T cells in healthy people across ages. Caucasian, healthy and from Russia, the donors were aged between about 6 and 90. Next came a second PCR, run for about 7 to 12 cycles, which used a sample-barcoded 5' primer along with a J-beta primer mix. TCRdb re-called the 5' RACE reads with MiXCR, one entry per CDR3 protein. The table includes about 1.6 million distinct CDR3 sequences, around 36% detected once. The germline V gene encodes CDR1 MGHDK and CDR2 SYGVNS. The ends were cut back, 8 bases at V and 2 bases at J, with 12 bases in the middle. The CDR3 length is 13 residues.

The receptor was isolated from a woman in her thirties in good health. Sequencing was performed on blood. V usage is TRBV25-1 and J usage is TRBJ2-5; D is uncertain. Written as DNA, the CDR3 is TGTGCCAGCGGTTCGGCTACGCAAGAGACCCAGTACTTC. Its translation: CASGSATQETQYF.